The rows below give T cell receptor beta chains drawn from one sample of a study of OX40 agonist ivuxolimab in advanced cancers. The table came from immunoSEQ multiplex PCR; TCRdb's copy has only in-frame clones and leaves some out. The sample includes about 90,000 clones, 85% to 90% of them seen just once. The sample was CD4+ or CD8+ T cells sorted from blood, taken in a trial of the OX40 agonist ivuxolimab. These receptors originate from an adult with an advanced solid tumor such as melanoma, head and neck, liver or kidney cancer. Each CDR3 is given without its conserved first and last residue. Where a row states a size, it is once, few, many or the class of an expanded clone; other rows omit it.

J,length,size,V,CDR3
TRBJ2-3,16,NA,TRBV19,ASSIGLAGGPSTDTQY
TRBJ2-7,9,NA,TRBV30,ARDGGHEQY
TRBJ1-1,11,NA,TRBV19,ASSMRTGRGAF
TRBJ2-7,11,NA,TRBV5-1,ASSLTGVYEQY
TRBJ1-2,11,once,TRBV29-1,SVPGTGEDGYT
TRBJ1-4,12,NA,TRBV7-9,ASSLVGGGEKLF
TRBJ1-1,11,NA,TRBV19,ASTNRGRTEAF
NA,8,NA,TRBV20-1,SARDREQY
TRBJ2-7,13,NA,TRBV15,ATSRAGTGVFVQY
TRBJ1-4,12,NA,TRBV30,AWSAGDSNEKLF
TRBJ2-5,11,NA,TRBV7-7,ASSSTRRETQY
TRBJ1-4,13,NA,TRBV5-5,ASNLVGATNEKLF
TRBJ2-5,10,NA,TRBV27,ASSGDAETQY
TRBJ2-6,16,NA,TRBV28,ASSSYRDRDSGANVLT
TRBJ2-3,14,NA,TRBV27,ASSPAPGVVADTQY
TRBJ2-1,13,NA,TRBV4-1,ASSPGQGSYNEQF
TRBJ2-3,13,few,TRBV30,AWSVVTSGGDTQY
TRBJ2-1,13,NA,TRBV4-1,ASSLRDSKTDEQF
TRBJ2-5,10,NA,TRBV2,ASSERGETQY
TRBJ2-7,10,NA,TRBV5-1,ASRGLGGEQY
TRBJ2-7,13,NA,TRBV19,ASTPSTRVSYEQY
TRBJ1-2,12,NA,TRBV7-9,ASSLGTGFRGYT
TRBJ1-2,11,NA,TRBV19,ASNLGQPYGYT
TRBJ2-3,12,NA,TRBV6-5,ASSSGATTDTQY
TRBJ2-7,16,NA,TRBV30,AWSSPSTFSGISYEQY
TRBJ1-4,13,NA,TRBV27,ASRNRERGDEKLF
TRBJ1-2,11,few,TRBV15,ATSGGTGIGYT
TRBJ1-5,14,NA,TRBV28,ASSSYRGGSYQPQH
TRBJ2-7,12,NA,TRBV5-5,ASSLSGTHYEQY
TRBJ1-5,12,NA,TRBV28,ASSPDRGNQPQH
TRBJ1-5,12,NA,TRBV5-7,ASSLKAIGSAPA
TRBJ2-7,13,NA,TRBV6-1,ASSALTGEPYEQY
TRBJ1-1,11,once,TRBV2,ASRAGARTEAF
TRBJ1-5,16,NA,TRBV14,ASSQELRGRGGDQPQH
TRBJ1-5,15,once,TRBV19,ASSRIPGPSLDQPQH
TRBJ2-3,13,NA,TRBV5-6,ASSSGTGVADTQY
TRBJ2-7,13,NA,TRBV10-3,AISAHHTGSYEQY
TRBJ2-5,16,NA,TRBV28,ASSLGGGQGSRKETQY
TRBJ1-4,14,NA,TRBV18,ASSDGTGVFNEKLF
TRBJ2-1,10,NA,TRBV5-4,ASSLLYNEQF
TRBJ1-1,14,NA,TRBV19,ASSIFVLAGNTEAF
TRBJ1-3,13,NA,TRBV5-1,ASSLGGLSGNTIY
TRBJ2-3,12,NA,TRBV5-6,ASSYGTGHHTQY
TRBJ2-5,12,NA,TRBV6-5,ASSYSRGVETQY
TRBJ1-4,13,NA,TRBV4-1,ASSQKPGGFEKLF
TRBJ2-1,13,NA,TRBV25-1,ASSEQGGSYNEQF
TRBJ2-7,15,few,TRBV4-1,ASSQDLTGLAGVGPG
TRBJ2-7,13,NA,TRBV6-1,ASSQFGVVTYEQY
TRBJ2-7,12,NA,TRBV6-1,ASSHRDSPYEQY
TRBJ2-7,12,NA,TRBV10-3,AISGSTRDFEQY
TRBJ1-3,14,NA,TRBV7-8,ASSPTRGVTGNTIY
TRBJ2-2,12,few,TRBV30,AWSVWLATGELF
TRBJ1-4,12,NA,TRBV30,ASDVGVTNEKLF
TRBJ2-4,13,NA,TRBV28,ASGDRGLAKNIQY
TRBJ1-6,14,NA,TRBV6-6,ASSQTDRGRGPPLH